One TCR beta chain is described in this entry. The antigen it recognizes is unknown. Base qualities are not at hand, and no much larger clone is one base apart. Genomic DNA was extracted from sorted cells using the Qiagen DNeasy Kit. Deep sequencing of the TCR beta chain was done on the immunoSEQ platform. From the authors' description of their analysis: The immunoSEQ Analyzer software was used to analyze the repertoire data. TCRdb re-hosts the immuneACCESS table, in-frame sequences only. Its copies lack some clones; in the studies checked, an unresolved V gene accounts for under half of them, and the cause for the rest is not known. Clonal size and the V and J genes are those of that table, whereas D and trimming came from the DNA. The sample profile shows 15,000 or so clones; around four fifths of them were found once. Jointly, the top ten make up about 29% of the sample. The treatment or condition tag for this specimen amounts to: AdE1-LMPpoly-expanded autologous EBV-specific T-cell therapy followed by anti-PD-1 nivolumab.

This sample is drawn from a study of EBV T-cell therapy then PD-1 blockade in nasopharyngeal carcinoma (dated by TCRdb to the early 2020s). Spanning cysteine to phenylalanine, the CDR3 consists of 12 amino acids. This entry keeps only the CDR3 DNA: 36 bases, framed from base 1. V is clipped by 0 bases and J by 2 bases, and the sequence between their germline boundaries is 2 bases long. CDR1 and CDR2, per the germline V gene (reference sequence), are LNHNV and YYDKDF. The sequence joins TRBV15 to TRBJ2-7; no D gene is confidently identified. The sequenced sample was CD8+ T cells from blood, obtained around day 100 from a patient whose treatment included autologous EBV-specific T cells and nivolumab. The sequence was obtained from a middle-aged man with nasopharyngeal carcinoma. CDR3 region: CATSRDTYEQYF. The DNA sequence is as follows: TGTGCCACCAGCAGAGATACCTACGAGCAGTACTTC.